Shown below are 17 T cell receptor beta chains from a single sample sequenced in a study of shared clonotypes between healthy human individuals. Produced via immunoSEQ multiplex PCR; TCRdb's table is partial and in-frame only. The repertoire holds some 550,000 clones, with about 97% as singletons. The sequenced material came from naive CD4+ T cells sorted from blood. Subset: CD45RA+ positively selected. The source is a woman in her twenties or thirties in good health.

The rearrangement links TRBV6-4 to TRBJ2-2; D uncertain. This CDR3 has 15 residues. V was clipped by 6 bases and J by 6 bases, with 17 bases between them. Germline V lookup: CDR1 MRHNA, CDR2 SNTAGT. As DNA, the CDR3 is TGTGCCAGCAGACCGGACGGCAGTGTCTCCGGGGAGCTGTTTTTT. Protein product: CASRPDGSVSGELFF.

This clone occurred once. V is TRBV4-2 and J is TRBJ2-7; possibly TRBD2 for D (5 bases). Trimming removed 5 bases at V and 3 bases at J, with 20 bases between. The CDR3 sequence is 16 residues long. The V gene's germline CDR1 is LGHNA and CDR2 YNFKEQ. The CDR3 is CASSGGRTANYYEQYF. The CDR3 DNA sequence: TGTGCCAGCAGCGGAGGTAGGACGGCCAATTACTACGAGCAGTACTTC.

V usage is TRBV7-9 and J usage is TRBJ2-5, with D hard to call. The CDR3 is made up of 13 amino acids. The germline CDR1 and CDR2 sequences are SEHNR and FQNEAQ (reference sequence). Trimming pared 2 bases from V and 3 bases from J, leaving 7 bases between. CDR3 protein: CASSLFGEETQYF. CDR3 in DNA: TGTGCCAGCAGCTTATTTGGAGAAGAGACCCAGTACTTC.

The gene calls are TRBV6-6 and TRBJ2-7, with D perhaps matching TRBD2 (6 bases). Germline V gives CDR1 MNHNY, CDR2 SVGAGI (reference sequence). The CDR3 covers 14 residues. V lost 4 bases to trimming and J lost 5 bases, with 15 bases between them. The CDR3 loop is CASSSRLGRHEQYF. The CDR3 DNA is TGTGCCAGCAGTTCTCGACTAGGTAGGCACGAGCAGTACTTC.

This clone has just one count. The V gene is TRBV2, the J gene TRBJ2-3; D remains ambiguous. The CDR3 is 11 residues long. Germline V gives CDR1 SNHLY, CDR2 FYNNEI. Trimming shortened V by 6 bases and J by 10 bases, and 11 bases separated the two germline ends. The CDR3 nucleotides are TGTGCCAGCAGCGGACCCGGGCCGCAGTATTTT. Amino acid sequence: CASSGPGPQYF.

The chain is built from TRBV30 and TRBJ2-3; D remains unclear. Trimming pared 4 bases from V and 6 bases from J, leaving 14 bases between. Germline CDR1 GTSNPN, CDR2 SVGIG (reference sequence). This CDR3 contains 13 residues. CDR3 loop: CAWNVRVGDTQYF. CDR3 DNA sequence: TGTGCCTGGAATGTTCGGGTGGGGGATACGCAGTATTTT. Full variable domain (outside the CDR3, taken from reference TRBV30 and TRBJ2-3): SQTIHQWPATLVQPVGSPLSLECTVEGTSNPNLYWYRQAAGRGLQLLFYSVGIGQISSEVPQNLSASRPQDRQFILSSKKLLLSDSGFYLCAWNVRVGDTQYFGPGTRLTVL.

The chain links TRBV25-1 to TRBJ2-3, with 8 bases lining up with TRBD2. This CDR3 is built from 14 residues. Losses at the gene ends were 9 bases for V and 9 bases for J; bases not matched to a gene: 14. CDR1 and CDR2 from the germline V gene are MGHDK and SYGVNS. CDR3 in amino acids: CASRSGSALGTQYF. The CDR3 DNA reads TGTGCCAGTCGAAGCGGGAGCGCTTTAGGCACGCAGTATTTT. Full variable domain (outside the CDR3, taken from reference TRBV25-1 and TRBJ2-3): EADIYQTPRYLVIGTGKKITLECSQTMGHDKMYWYQQDPGMELHLIHYSYGVNSTEKGDLSSESTVSRIRTEHFPLTLESARPSHTSQYLCASRSGSALGTQYFGPGTRLTVL.

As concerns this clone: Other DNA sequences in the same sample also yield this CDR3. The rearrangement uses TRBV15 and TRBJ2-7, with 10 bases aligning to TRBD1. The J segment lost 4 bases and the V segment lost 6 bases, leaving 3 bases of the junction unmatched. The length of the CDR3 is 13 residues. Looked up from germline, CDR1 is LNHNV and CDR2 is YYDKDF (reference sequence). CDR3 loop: CATSRDRGYEQYF. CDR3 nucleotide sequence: TGTGCCACCAGTAGGGACAGGGGTTACGAGCAGTACTTC.

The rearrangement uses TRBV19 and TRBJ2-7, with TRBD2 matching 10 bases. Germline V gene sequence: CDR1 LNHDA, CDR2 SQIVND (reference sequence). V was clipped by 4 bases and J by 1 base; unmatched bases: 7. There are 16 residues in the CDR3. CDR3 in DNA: TGTGCCAGTAGTAGGATCCTAGCGGGAGTGTCCTACGAGCAGTACTTC. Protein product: CASSRILAGVSYEQYF.

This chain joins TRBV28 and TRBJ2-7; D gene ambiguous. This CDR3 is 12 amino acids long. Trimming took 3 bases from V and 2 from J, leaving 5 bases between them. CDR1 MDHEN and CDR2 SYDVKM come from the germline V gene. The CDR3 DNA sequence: TGTGCCAGCAGTTTTGGGGCCTACGAGCAGTACTTC. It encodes CASSFGAYEQYF.

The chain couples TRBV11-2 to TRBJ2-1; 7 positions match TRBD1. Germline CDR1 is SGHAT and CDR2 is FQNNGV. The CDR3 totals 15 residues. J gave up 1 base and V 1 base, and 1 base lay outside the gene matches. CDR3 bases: TGTGCCAGCAGCTTAGTGGGACAGTCCTACAATGAGCAGTTCTTC. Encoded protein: CASSLVGQSYNEQFF.

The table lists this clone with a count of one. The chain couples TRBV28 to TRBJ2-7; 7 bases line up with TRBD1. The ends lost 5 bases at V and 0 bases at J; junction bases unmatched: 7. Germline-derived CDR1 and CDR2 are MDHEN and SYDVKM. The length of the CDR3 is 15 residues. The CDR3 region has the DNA TGTGCCAGCAGTCCTGGGGACAGCTCCTCCTACGAGCAGTACTTC. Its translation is CASSPGDSSSYEQYF.

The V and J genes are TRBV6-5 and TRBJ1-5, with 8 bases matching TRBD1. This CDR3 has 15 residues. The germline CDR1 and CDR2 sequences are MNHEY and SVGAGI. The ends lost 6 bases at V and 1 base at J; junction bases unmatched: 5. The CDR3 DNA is TGTGCCAGCAGAGCTGGACAGGGAAGCAATCAGCCCCAGCATTTT. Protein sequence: CASRAGQGSNQPQHF.

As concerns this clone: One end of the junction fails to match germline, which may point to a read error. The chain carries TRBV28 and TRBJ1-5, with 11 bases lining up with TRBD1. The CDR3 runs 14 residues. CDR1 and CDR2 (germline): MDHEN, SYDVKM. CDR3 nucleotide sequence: TGCGCCGGGACAGGGGGTGTTGGCAATCAGCCCCAGCATTTT. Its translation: CAGTGGVGNQPQHF.

CDR3 DNA sequence: TGTGCCAGCAGTGACTTTGGACAGGGGGCTAACTATGGCTACACCTTC. This encodes CASSDFGQGANYGYTF. J is TRBJ1-2 and V is TRBV6-1; 10 bases fit TRBD1. The CDR3 has 16 amino acids. The germline V gene has CDR1 MNHNS and CDR2 SASEGT. V shed 3 bases, J shed 0 bases, and the junction held 4 bases outside the gene matches.

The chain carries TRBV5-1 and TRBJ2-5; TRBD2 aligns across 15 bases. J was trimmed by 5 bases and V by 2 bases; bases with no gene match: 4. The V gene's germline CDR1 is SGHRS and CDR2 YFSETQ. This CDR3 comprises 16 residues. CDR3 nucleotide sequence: TGCGCCAGCAGCTTTGGACTAGCGGGAGGGCCGGAGACCCAGTACTTC. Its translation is CASSFGLAGGPETQYF.

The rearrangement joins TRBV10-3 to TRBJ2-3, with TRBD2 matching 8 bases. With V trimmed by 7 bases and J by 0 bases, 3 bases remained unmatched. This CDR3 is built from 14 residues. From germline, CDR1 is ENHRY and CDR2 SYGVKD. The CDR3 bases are TGTGCCATCAAGGCTAGCGGGAGCACAGATACGCAGTATTTT. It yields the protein CAIKASGSTDTQYF.